The clone carrying this T cell receptor (beta chain) has just a few counts. RNA was extracted from bulk tissue without any cell sorting. This entry is derived from a study of tumor and adjacent non-tumor tissue in lung cancer. Study overall: The cohort had 12 adenocarcinoma, a couple of squamous cell and 1 small cell patients. Samples averaged roughly 4.2 million productive TCRbeta reads each.

Germline-derived CDR1 and CDR2 are SGHRS and YFSETQ. V shed 1 base and J 7 bases; nucleotides not matched to a gene: 6. The CDR3 length is 16 residues. The library came from three nested PCR rounds adapted from ARM-PCR protocols. TCRdb redid the calling of the multiplex PCR reads with MiXCR, one entry per CDR3 protein. Of roughly 220,000 distinct CDR3 sequences in the sample, around 70% were seen once. The sequencing input was lung tumor tissue. This chain uses TRBV5-1 with TRBJ2-1, with 12 nucleotides matching TRBD2. The clonotype comes from a man in his fifties or sixties with non-small cell lung cancer. The CDR3 sequence is CASSLLSSGGANEQFF. CDR3 nucleotide sequence: TGCGCCAGCAGCTTGCTGTCTAGCGGGGGGGCTAATGAGCAGTTCTTC.